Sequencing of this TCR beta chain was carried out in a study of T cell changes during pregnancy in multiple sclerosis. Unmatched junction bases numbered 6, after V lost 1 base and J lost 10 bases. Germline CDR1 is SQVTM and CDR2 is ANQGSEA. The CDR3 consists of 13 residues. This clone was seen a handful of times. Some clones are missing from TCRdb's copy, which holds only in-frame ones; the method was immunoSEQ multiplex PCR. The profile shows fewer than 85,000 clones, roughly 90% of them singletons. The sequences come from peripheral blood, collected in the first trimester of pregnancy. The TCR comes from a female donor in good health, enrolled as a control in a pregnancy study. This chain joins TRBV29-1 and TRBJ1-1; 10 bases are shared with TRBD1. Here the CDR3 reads CSVEGETGGVAFF. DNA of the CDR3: TGCAGCGTTGAAGGGGAGACAGGGGGCGTAGCTTTCTTT.